These 7 T cell receptor beta chains came from one sample sequenced in a study of blood T cell repertoires in COVID-19. Libraries were prepared by immunoSEQ multiplex PCR; TCRdb keeps only in-frame clonotypes and omits some of them. The sample lists approximately 240,000 clones, approximately 86% occurring once. Source material: peripheral blood. The source is a woman older than 75 with active or convalescent COVID-19.

The chain recombines TRBV19 with TRBJ1-1, with 7 bases that match TRBD1. The germline V gene has CDR1 LNHDA and CDR2 SQIVND (reference sequence). V lost 3 bases to trimming and J lost 5 bases; unmatched junction nucleotides: 3. This CDR3 comprises 13 residues. DNA of the CDR3: TGTGCCAGTAGTATGGCAGGGGGTACTGAAGCTTTCTTT. This codes for CASSMAGGTEAFF.

This clone was counted only a few times. The gene calls are TRBV7-2 and TRBJ1-2; 10 bases are shared with TRBD1. Germline V gene lookup returns CDR1 SGHTA and CDR2 FQGNSA. V was pared by 1 base and J by 3 bases, with 2 bases of the junction left unmatched. The CDR3 covers 15 residues. The CDR3 DNA follows: TGTGCCAGCAGCTTAGGACAGGGGGCGTACTATGGCTACACCTTC. It codes for CASSLGQGAYYGYTF.

The gene calls are TRBV5-1 and TRBJ2-7, with D perhaps matching TRBD1 (5 bases). This CDR3 contains 15 residues. Germline V lookup: CDR1 SGHRS, CDR2 YFSETQ. V dropped 4 bases and J dropped 2 bases, with 16 bases sitting between them. CDR3 sequence (DNA): TGCGCCAGCAGCCACGGACACGCCGACACCTACGAGCAGTACTTC. Protein product: CASSHGHADTYEQYF.

This clone has just a few counts. This chain links TRBV7-8 with TRBJ2-1; D remains unclear. This CDR3 has 15 residues. The V and J ends lost 3 bases and 5 bases respectively, with 14 bases between them. Germline V gives CDR1 SGHVS, CDR2 FQNEAQ. The CDR3 reads CASSLVTTSNNEQFF. The CDR3, as DNA: TGTGCCAGCAGCTTGGTAACTACATCAAACAATGAGCAGTTCTTC.

This clone was counted once. The V call is TRBV5-1, the J call TRBJ2-6, with D unresolved. The length of the CDR3 is 16 residues. Trimming removed 0 bases from V and 0 bases from J, with 7 bases in between. The germline gives CDR1 SGHRS, CDR2 YFSETQ. For the CDR3, the DNA is TGCGCCAGCAGCTTGGGAGAAAACTCTGGGGCCAACGTCCTGACTTTC. Encoded protein: CASSLGENSGANVLTF.

J is TRBJ2-5 and V is TRBV29-1; D is uncertain. The CDR3 consists of 13 residues. Germline-derived CDR1 and CDR2 are SQVTM and ANQGSEA. V was shortened by 4 bases and J by 2 bases, with 11 bases between the two germline ends. The CDR3 protein is CSVGAGYQETQYF. CDR3 nucleotide sequence: TGCAGCGTTGGGGCTGGCTATCAAGAGACCCAGTACTTC.

The V gene is TRBV7-8, the J gene TRBJ1-1; D not certain. The CDR3 spans 16 residues. V lost 2 bases, J lost 0 bases, and 13 bases lay in between. Germline CDR1 and CDR2: SGHVS and FQNEAQ. The CDR3 coding sequence is TGTGCCAGCAGCTTAATCTTTGCGGGGATGAACACTGAAGCTTTCTTT. This gives the protein CASSLIFAGMNTEAFF.